This T cell receptor (beta chain) is from a study of blood T cell repertoires in COVID-19. Study-wide background: Acute and convalescent COVID-19 specimens originated in the United States, Italy and Spain. PBMCs, B-cell-depleted T cells, or T cells were the source of the cDNA or gDNA that made up the material.

As processed by the authors: By means of reference gene primer amplification, nucleated cell counts were estimated. Only in-frame clones appear in the TCRdb table, and some are missing; sequencing was by immunoSEQ multiplex PCR. V, J and clone size reflect that table, while D and trimming were determined from the DNA. Of roughly 30,000 clones listed, under 85% are singletons. The CDR3 runs 16 residues. The V segment lost 6 bases and the J segment 2 bases; nucleotides outside the gene matches: 7. Germline V CDR1 and CDR2: SGHNT, YYREEE (reference sequence). This sequence joins TRBV5-4 and TRBJ2-6; 8 bases align to TRBD1. The receptor comes from a man in his sixties or seventies with acute or convalescent COVID-19. The sequenced sample was peripheral blood. The CDR3 loop is CASNGQGFPGANVLTF. CDR3 nucleotides: TGTGCCAGCAATGGACAGGGATTCCCTGGGGCCAACGTCCTGACTTTC.